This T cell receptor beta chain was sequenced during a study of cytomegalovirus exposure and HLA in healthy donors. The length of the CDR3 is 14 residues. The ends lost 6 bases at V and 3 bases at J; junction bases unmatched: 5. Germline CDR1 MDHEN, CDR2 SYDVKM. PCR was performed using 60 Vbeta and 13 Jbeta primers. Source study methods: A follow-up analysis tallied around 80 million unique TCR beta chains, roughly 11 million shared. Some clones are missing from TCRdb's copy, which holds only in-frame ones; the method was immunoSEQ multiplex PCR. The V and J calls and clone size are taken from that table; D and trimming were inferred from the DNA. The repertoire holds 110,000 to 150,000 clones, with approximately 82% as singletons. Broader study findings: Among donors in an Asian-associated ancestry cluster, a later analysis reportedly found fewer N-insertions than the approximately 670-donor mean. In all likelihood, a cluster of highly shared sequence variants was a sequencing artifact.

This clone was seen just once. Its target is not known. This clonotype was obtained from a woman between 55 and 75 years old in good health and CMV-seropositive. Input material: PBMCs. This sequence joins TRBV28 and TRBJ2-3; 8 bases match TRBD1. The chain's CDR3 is CASSQGASTDTQYF. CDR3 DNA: TGTGCCAGCAGCCAGGGGGCATCGACAGATACGCAGTATTTT.